The 14 T cell receptor beta chains given below trace back to one sample, sequenced in a study of blood T cell repertoires in COVID-19. Sequenced by immunoSEQ multiplex PCR; TCRdb stores in-frame clones only, minus some. The sample includes around 190,000 clones, roughly 86% of them seen just once. The material sequenced was PBMCs or T cells enriched from blood (not recorded which). The receptors shown here come from a man aged 18 to 29 with acute COVID-19.

The chain recombines TRBV19 with TRBJ1-2; TRBD1 matches at 10 bases. Per germline, CDR1 LNHDA and CDR2 SQIVND (reference sequence). With 5 bases clipped from V and 4 bases from J, the junction kept 7 bases outside the gene matches. The CDR3 extends over 15 amino acids. Here the CDR3 DNA reads TGTGCCAGTAGTCCCCGGGACAGGGGCGGCTATGGCTACACCTTC. It encodes CASSPRDRGGYGYTF.

This clone was found a few times. The V and J genes are TRBV7-3 and TRBJ2-1, with D unclear. Trimming cost V 2 bases and J 7 bases, with 9 bases left between them. Germline assignment: CDR1 SGHTA and CDR2 FQGTGA. CDR3 length: 13 residues. CDR3 DNA: TGTGCCAGCAGCTTACTGAGAGCAAATGAGCAGTTCTTC. Translated: CASSLLRANEQFF.

The V call is TRBV23-1, the J call TRBJ2-7; TRBD2 matches at 13 bases. TRBV23-1 is assigned to the ORF class and has an uncertain function. This CDR3 has 14 amino acids. V lost 7 bases and J lost 6; bases outside the gene matches: 6. CDR3 nucleotides: TGCGCCAGCATGACGACTAGCGGGAGGCTCGAGCAGTACTTC. Translating it yields CASMTTSGRLEQYF.

The chain uses TRBV7-9 and TRBJ2-7; TRBD1 matches at 7 bases. The germline gives CDR1 SEHNR, CDR2 FQNEAQ (reference sequence). J lost 2 bases, V lost 4 bases, and 8 bases had no gene match. The CDR3 runs to 15 residues. The CDR3 region has the DNA TGTGCCAGCAGCTCCACGACGGACAGGACCTACGAGCAGTACTTC. This gives the protein CASSSTTDRTYEQYF.

The chain employs TRBV12-5 and TRBJ2-1, with TRBD2 identical over 8 bases. Trimming cost V 0 bases and J 7 bases; bases outside gene matches: 8. Germline CDR1 is LGHNT and CDR2 is FRNRAP. The CDR3 extends over 16 amino acids. CDR3 nucleotide sequence: TGTGCTAGTGGTTTGGTCGGAGGACTAGCAGGGAATGAGCAGTTCTTC. Protein sequence: CASGLVGGLAGNEQFF.

This sequence joins TRBV11-3 and TRBJ1-6; no definite D call. Trimming took 7 bases from V and 6 from J, leaving 10 bases between them. Per the germline V gene, CDR1 is SGHNT and CDR2 is YENEEA. This CDR3 has 13 residues. CDR3 bases: TGTGCCAGCACCGACTCCCTTAATTCACCCCTCCACTTT. Translated: CASTDSLNSPLHF. Using reference TRBV11-3 and TRBJ1-6 for the parts outside the CDR3, the full variable domain is EAGVVQSPRYKIIEKKQPVAFWCNPISGHNTLYWYLQNLGQGPELLIRYENEEAVDDSQLPKDRFSAERLKGVDSTLKIQPAELGDSAVYLCASTDSLNSPLHFGNGTRLTVT.

The chain carries TRBV18 and TRBJ1-2; D remains ambiguous. Per germline, CDR1 KGHSH and CDR2 LQKENI. There are 17 residues in the CDR3. The V and J ends lost 2 bases and 5 bases respectively, with 21 bases between them. The CDR3 DNA is TGTGCCAGCTCACCAGAGGGTTTAGTAGAGGATCTGTATGGCTACACCTTC. Translating it yields CASSPEGLVEDLYGYTF. Complete variable domain (other parts from reference TRBV18 and TRBJ1-2): NAGVMQNPRHLVRRRGQEARLRCSPMKGHSHVYWYRQLPEEGLKFMVYLQKENIIDESGMPKERFSAEFPKEGPSILRIQQVVRGDSAAYFCASSPEGLVEDLYGYTFGSGTRLTVV.

V is TRBV7-9 and J is TRBJ1-1; D is possibly TRBD1 (6 bases). CDR3 length: 14 amino acids. Between the trimmed V and J ends, which lost 10 bases and 1 base, there was a span of 16 bases. Germline-derived CDR1 and CDR2 are SEHNR and FQNEAQ (reference sequence). CDR3 sequence (DNA): TGTGCCACTACGGGGGGGCAGAGGAACACTGAAGCTTTCTTT. This gives the protein CATTGGQRNTEAFF.

The gene calls are TRBV7-9 and TRBJ2-3; a weak D match, TRBD2 (7 bases). Trimming shortened V by 5 bases and J by 3 bases, and 18 bases separated the two germline ends. From germline, CDR1 is SEHNR and CDR2 FQNEAQ (reference sequence). This CDR3 comprises 16 residues. As DNA, the CDR3 is TGTGCCAGCAGCCCCCAGACTAGGGGGGGAACAGATACGCAGTATTTT. Translated: CASSPQTRGGTDTQYF.

V is TRBV6-5 and J is TRBJ2-1; D ambiguous. CDR1 MNHEY and CDR2 SVGAGI come from the germline V gene. The CDR3 extends over 14 amino acids. V was pared by 8 bases and J by 1 base, with 12 bases between. CDR3 nucleotides: TGTGCCAGCTTTCGGAGCGCATCCTACAATGAGCAGTTCTTC. Amino acids: CASFRSASYNEQFF.

The CDR3 DNA reads TGTGCCAGTTTACTAGCGGGCAAGGGGGCCGGGGAGCTGTTTTTT. It is translated as CASLLAGKGAGELFF. The chain combines TRBV19 with TRBJ2-2, with 9 bases aligning to TRBD2. CDR1 is LNHDA and CDR2 is SQIVND in the germline V gene (reference sequence). The CDR3 extends over 15 amino acids. Trimming cost V 8 bases and J 6 bases; bases outside gene matches: 10.

This sequence joins TRBV19 and TRBJ2-1; D is perhaps TRBD2 (5 bases). The germline V gene encodes CDR1 LNHDA and CDR2 SQIVND (reference sequence). V was pared by 2 bases and J by 9 bases, with 17 bases between. The CDR3 sequence is 15 residues long. The CDR3 region has the DNA TGTGCCAGTAGTATATCGGCAGGTGGGGAGAGTGAGCAGTTCTTC. Its protein is CASSISAGGESEQFF.

The rearrangement links TRBV30 to TRBJ1-3, with 8 bases that match TRBD1. The junction had 8 bases not matched to a gene; V was cut back by 4 bases and J by 0 bases. CDR1 and CDR2 (germline): GTSNPN, SVGIG (reference sequence). This CDR3 region has 16 residues. This CDR3 is CAWTKGQAYSGNTIYF. The DNA for the CDR3 is TGTGCCTGGACCAAGGGACAGGCATACTCTGGAAACACCATATATTTT.

V usage is TRBV14 and J usage is TRBJ1-3; D is perhaps TRBD1 (5 bases). The V and J ends lost 1 base and 2 bases respectively, with 18 bases between them. This CDR3 contains 18 residues. Per germline, CDR1 SGHDN and CDR2 FVKESK. For the CDR3, the DNA is TGTGCCAGCAGCCAAGCATGGGGGAAGGGGACTACTGGAAACACCATATATTTT. The encoded protein is CASSQAWGKGTTGNTIYF.